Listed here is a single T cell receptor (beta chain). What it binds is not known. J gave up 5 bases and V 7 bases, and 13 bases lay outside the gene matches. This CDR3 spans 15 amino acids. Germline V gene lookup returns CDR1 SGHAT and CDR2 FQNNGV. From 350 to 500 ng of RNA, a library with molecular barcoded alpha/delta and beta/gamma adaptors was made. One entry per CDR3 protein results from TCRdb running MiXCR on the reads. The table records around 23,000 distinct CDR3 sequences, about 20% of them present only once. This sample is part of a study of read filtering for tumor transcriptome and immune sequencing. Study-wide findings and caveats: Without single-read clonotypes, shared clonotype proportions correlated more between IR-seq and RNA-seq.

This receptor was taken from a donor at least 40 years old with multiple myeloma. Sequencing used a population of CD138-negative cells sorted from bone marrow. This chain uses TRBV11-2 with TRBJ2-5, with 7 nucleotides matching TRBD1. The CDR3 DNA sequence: TGTGCCAGCAAGGAAGGGGGCGCCGGTGGGGAGACCCAGTACTTC. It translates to CASKEGGAGGETQYF.